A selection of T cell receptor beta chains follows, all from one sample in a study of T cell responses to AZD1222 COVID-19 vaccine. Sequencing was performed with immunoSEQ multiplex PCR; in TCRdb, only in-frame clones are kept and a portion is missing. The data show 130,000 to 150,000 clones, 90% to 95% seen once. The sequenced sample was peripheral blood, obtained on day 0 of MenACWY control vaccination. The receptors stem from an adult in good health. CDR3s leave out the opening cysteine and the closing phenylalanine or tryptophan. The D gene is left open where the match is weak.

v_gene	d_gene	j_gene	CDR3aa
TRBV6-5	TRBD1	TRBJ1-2	ASRPEAAGGLGYT
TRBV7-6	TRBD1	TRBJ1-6	ASSPEQGVYPPLH
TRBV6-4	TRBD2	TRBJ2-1	ASSSGSYNEQF
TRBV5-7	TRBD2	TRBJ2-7	ASSWTSGYEQY
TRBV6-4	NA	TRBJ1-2	ASSASGAPSNYGYT
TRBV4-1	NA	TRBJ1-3	ASSPAVVQNSGNTIY
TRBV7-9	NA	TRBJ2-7	ASSHNLGRNYEQY
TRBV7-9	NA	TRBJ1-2	ASSLPGSHGYT
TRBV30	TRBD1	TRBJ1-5	AWSGQGNQPQH
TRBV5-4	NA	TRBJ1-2	ASSLAGGGFGYT
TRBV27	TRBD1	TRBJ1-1	ASSTLTGTANTEAF
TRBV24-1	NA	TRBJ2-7	ATSDPGRSYEQY
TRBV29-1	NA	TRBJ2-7	SVRRTNSYEQY
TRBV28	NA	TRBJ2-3	ASSWGGTDTQY
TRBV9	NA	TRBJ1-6	ASSDGAINSPLH
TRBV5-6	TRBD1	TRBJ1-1	ASSLVAGGVGTEAF
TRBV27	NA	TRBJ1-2	ASSLRRGYGYT
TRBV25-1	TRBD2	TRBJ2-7	ASSGAGVNEQY
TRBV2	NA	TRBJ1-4	ASQVGRREKLF
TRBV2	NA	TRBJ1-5	ASSEHDDQPQH
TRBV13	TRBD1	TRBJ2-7	ASSQQGWAYEQY
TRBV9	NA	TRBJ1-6	ASSVVGASPLH
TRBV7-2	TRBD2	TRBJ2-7	ASSLGGTRNYEQY
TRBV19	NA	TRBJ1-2	AKYFLGAPDYGYT
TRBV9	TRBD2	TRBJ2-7	ASSVGLAGEEQY
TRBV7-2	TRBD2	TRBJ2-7	ASRPPGLAFSEQY
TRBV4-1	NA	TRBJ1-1	ASSQPDRNTEAF
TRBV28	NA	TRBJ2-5	ASRRDPQETQY
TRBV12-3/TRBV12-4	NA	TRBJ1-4	ANGLSEKLF
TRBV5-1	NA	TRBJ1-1	ASSLLVNTEAF
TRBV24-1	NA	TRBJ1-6	ATSDRQGNSPLH
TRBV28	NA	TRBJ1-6	ASSVNSPLH
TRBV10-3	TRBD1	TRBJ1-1	AISGTGTATEAF
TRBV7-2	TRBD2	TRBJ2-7	ASSFSSGRAYEQY
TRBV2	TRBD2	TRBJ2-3	ASRTGLAFTDTQY
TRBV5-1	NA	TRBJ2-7	ASSHQNYYEQY
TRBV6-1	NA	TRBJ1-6	ASSDPGPNSPLH
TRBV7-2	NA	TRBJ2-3	ASSLEWGDTQY
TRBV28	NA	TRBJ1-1	ASSSPRPTEAF
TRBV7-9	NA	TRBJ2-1	ASGVGNNEQF
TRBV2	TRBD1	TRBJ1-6	ASSLTGTGNSPLH
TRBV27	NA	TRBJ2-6	ASRSSGANVLT
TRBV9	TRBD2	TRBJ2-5	ASSVVPGLATRKGEETQY